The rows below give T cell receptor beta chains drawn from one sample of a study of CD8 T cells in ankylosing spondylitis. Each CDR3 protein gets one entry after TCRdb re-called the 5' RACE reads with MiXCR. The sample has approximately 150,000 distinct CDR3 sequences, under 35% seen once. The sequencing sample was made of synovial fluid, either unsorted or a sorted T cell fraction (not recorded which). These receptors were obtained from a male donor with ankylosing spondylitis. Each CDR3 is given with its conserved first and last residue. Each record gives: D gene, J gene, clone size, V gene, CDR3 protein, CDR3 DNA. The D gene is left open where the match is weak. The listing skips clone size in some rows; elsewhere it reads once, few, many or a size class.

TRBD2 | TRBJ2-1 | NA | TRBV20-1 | CSATRGVDEQFF | TGCAGTGCTACGCGGGGGGTCGATGAGCAGTTCTTC
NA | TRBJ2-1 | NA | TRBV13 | CASSFGASNEQFF | TGTGCCAGCAGCTTTGGGGCCTCCAATGAGCAGTTCTTC
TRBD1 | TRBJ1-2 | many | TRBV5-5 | CASSPLYGTANYGYTF | TGTGCCAGCAGCCCGCTCTATGGGACAGCTAACTATGGCTACACCTTC
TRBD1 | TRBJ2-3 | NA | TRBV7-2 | CASSLGPLQGADTQYF | TGTGCCAGCAGCTTAGGTCCGCTACAGGGGGCAGATACGCAGTATTTT
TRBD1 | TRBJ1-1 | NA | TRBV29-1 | CSESLGQEGTEAFF | TGCAGCGAGTCCCTGGGACAGGAAGGTACTGAAGCTTTCTTT
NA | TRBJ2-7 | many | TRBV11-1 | CASTLGGTATYEQYF | TGTGCCAGCACCCTGGGCGGGACAGCAACCTACGAGCAGTACTTC
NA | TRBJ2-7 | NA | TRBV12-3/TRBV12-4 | CASSLEGNNPYF | TGTGCCAGCAGTTTAGAGGGCAACAATCCGTACTTC
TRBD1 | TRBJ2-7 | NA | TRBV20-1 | CSASGTGGRGRSEQYF | TGCAGTGCTAGTGGGACAGGGGGCAGAGGGAGAAGCGAGCAGTACTTC
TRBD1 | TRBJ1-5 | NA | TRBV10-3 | CAISGKGAEDQPQHF | TGTGCCATCAGTGGAAAGGGGGCCGAGGATCAGCCCCAGCATTTT
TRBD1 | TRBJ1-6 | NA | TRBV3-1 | CASQGAETSPLHF | TGTGCCAGCCAGGGGGCTGAAACTTCACCCCTCCACTTT
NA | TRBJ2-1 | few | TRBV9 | CASSVEAWTYNEQFF | TGTGCCAGCAGCGTAGAGGCCTGGACATACAATGAGCAGTTCTTC
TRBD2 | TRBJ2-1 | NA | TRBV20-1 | CSARPRGRFGLAEYNEQFF | TGCAGTGCTAGACCCCGGGGGAGGTTCGGGCTAGCGGAATACAATGAGCAGTTCTTC
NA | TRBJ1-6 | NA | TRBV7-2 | CASSLETGAKNSPLHF | TGTGCCAGCAGCTTAGAAACCGGGGCGAAAAATTCACCCCTCCACTTT
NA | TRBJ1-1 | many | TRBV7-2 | CASSFRLTEAFF | TGTGCCAGCAGCTTCAGGCTCACTGAAGCTTTCTTT